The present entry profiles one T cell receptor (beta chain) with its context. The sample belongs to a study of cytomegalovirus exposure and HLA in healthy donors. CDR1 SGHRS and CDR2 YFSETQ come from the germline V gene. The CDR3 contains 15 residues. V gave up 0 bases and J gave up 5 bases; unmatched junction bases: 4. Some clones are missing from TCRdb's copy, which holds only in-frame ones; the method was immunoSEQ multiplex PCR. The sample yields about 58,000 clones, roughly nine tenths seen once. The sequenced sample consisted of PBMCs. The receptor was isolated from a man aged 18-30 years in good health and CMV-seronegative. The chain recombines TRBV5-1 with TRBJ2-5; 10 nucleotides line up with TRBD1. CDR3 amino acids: CASSLGQGAMETQYF. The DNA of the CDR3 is TGCGCCAGCAGCTTGGGACAGGGGGCCATGGAGACCCAGTACTTC.